This TCR beta chain appears in the sequencing data of a study of blood T cell repertoires in COVID-19. In the authors' methods: Nucleated cell counts were estimated from reference gene primer amplification. Sequencing used immunoSEQ multiplex PCR; TCRdb keeps in-frame clones, though not all of them. The V and J calls and clone size are taken from that table; D and trimming were inferred from the DNA. Of some 90,000 clones listed, approximately 90% are singletons. CDR3 length: 14 residues. V lost 4 bases, J lost 5 bases, and 6 bases stayed unmatched. Looked up from germline, CDR1 is LGHDT and CDR2 is YNNKEL (reference sequence).

The gene calls are TRBV3-1 (or the pseudogene TRBV3-2) and TRBJ1-1; TRBD1 matches at 8 bases. Sequenced sample: peripheral blood. The receptor comes from a woman in her forties or fifties in a cohort sampled during active COVID-19. The chain's CDR3 is CASSPRTGLTEAFF. The CDR3 bases are TGTGCCAGCAGCCCGAGGACAGGGTTGACTGAAGCTTTCTTT.